The rows below give T cell receptor beta chains drawn from one sample of a study of shared clonotypes between healthy human individuals. Produced via immunoSEQ multiplex PCR; TCRdb's table is partial and in-frame only. The sample has about 870,000 clones, 90% to 95% seen once. Sequencing was carried out using naive CD8+ T cells sorted from blood. The receptor source for this set is a young man in good health. Each CDR3 is given with its conserved first and last residue. Each record gives: D gene, J gene, clone size, V gene, CDR3 DNA, CDR3 protein. A D gene is named only where the DNA matches it firmly. Size is omitted from some rows. Given values are once, few, many or a class for expanded clones.

d_gene: TRBD2; j_gene: TRBJ2-2; abundance: once; v_gene: TRBV7-3; CDR3nt: TGTGCCAGCAGCTTATGGCCTGGAGCGGGAGAAACCGGGGAGCTGTTTTTT; CDR3aa: CASSLWPGAGETGELFF
d_gene: NA; j_gene: TRBJ2-3; abundance: NA; v_gene: TRBV5-8; CDR3nt: TGTGCCAGCAGCTTGGCGGGGGCAAAAGATACGCAGTATTTT; CDR3aa: CASSLAGAKDTQYF
d_gene: NA; j_gene: TRBJ2-7; abundance: NA; v_gene: TRBV7-9; CDR3nt: TGTGCCAGCAGCGCCGGGATCGGATACTACGAGCAGTACTTC; CDR3aa: CASSAGIGYYEQYF
d_gene: TRBD2; j_gene: TRBJ2-7; abundance: NA; v_gene: TRBV9; CDR3nt: TGTGCCAGCAGCGTAGAAGCGGGAGGGTTCTACGAGCAGTACTTC; CDR3aa: CASSVEAGGFYEQYF
d_gene: NA; j_gene: TRBJ2-3; abundance: NA; v_gene: TRBV6-1; CDR3nt: TGTGCCAGCAGTGATGGGGGGAGCCTCACAGATACGCAGTATTTT; CDR3aa: CASSDGGSLTDTQYF
d_gene: NA; j_gene: TRBJ1-1; abundance: NA; v_gene: TRBV19; CDR3nt: TGTGCCAGTAGTATGGGTACCGTGAAGGCCGACGCTGAAGCTTTCTTT; CDR3aa: CASSMGTVKADAEAFF
d_gene: TRBD1; j_gene: TRBJ1-4; abundance: NA; v_gene: TRBV7-9; CDR3nt: TGTGCCAGCAGCCTCCCGACAGGGGGCGGTAGAAGTGAAAAACTGTTTTTT; CDR3aa: CASSLPTGGGRSEKLFF
d_gene: NA; j_gene: TRBJ2-7; abundance: NA; v_gene: TRBV4-3; CDR3nt: TGCGCCAGCAGCCAAGATTTGGACAGCTCCTACGAGCAGTACTTC; CDR3aa: CASSQDLDSSYEQYF
d_gene: TRBD1; j_gene: TRBJ1-2; abundance: NA; v_gene: TRBV10-3; CDR3nt: TGTGCCATCAGTGAAGGGACAGGGATGGATTTCGACTATGGCTACACCTTC; CDR3aa: CAISEGTGMDFDYGYTF
d_gene: NA; j_gene: TRBJ2-7; abundance: NA; v_gene: TRBV9; CDR3nt: TGTGCCAGCAGCGTGGGCGACGGATCCTACGAGCAGTACTTC; CDR3aa: CASSVGDGSYEQYF
d_gene: NA; j_gene: TRBJ2-1; abundance: NA; v_gene: TRBV5-1; CDR3nt: TGCGCCAGCAGCTTGGTTGGCAATACTTTGAATGAGCAGTTCTTC; CDR3aa: CASSLVGNTLNEQFF
d_gene: NA; j_gene: TRBJ1-1; abundance: NA; v_gene: TRBV19; CDR3nt: TGTGCCAGTACTCGGACAGCCTTGAACACTGAAGCTTTCTTT; CDR3aa: CASTRTALNTEAFF
d_gene: NA; j_gene: TRBJ2-1; abundance: few; v_gene: TRBV5-1; CDR3nt: TGCGCCAGCAGGACGACAAGCGGTGACCAGTTCTTC; CDR3aa: CASRTTSGDQFF
d_gene: NA; j_gene: TRBJ2-1; abundance: NA; v_gene: TRBV7-3; CDR3nt: TGTGCCAGCAGCTTAGCCTCCAGGGGGGTCATGGACAATGAGCAGTTCTTC; CDR3aa: CASSLASRGVMDNEQFF
d_gene: NA; j_gene: TRBJ2-7; abundance: NA; v_gene: TRBV7-9; CDR3nt: TGTGCCAGCAGCCGAAACACAATCTACGAGCAGTACTTC; CDR3aa: CASSRNTIYEQYF
d_gene: TRBD2; j_gene: TRBJ2-1; abundance: NA; v_gene: TRBV4-2; CDR3nt: TGTGCCAGCAGCCAAGGGAGGACTAGTCACAATGAGCAGTTCTTC; CDR3aa: CASSQGRTSHNEQFF
d_gene: NA; j_gene: TRBJ1-2; abundance: NA; v_gene: TRBV10-2; CDR3nt: TGCGCCAGCCTGGACGGGAACGGCTACACCTTC; CDR3aa: CASLDGNGYTF
d_gene: NA; j_gene: TRBJ2-7; abundance: NA; v_gene: TRBV4-1; CDR3nt: TGCGCCAGCAGCCAAGACCCAGGGAAGAACGAGCAGTACTTC; CDR3aa: CASSQDPGKNEQYF
d_gene: TRBD2; j_gene: TRBJ2-7; abundance: NA; v_gene: TRBV7-9; CDR3nt: TGTGCCAGCACCGTTGGGGGGGGGACCTACGAGCAGTACTTC; CDR3aa: CASTVGGGTYEQYF
d_gene: NA; j_gene: TRBJ1-1; abundance: few; v_gene: TRBV4-1; CDR3nt: TGCGCCAGCAGCCCCCTCGGGGATGCAGTCGTTGACACTGAAGCTTTCTTT; CDR3aa: CASSPLGDAVVDTEAFF
d_gene: NA; j_gene: TRBJ1-1; abundance: NA; v_gene: TRBV7-6; CDR3nt: TGTGCCAGCAGCTTAGGGTCAGCGAACACTGAAGCTTTCTTT; CDR3aa: CASSLGSANTEAFF
d_gene: NA; j_gene: TRBJ2-7; abundance: NA; v_gene: TRBV29-1; CDR3nt: TGCAGCGTTGTTGTGGGGGCGCGTTACGAGCAGTACTTC; CDR3aa: CSVVVGARYEQYF
d_gene: NA; j_gene: TRBJ2-2; abundance: NA; v_gene: TRBV7-9; CDR3nt: TGTGCCAGCGACGGCGGGGAGCTGTTTTTT; CDR3aa: CASDGGELFF
d_gene: TRBD1; j_gene: TRBJ2-7; abundance: NA; v_gene: TRBV7-6; CDR3nt: TGTGCCAGCAGCTTAGAGAGAACAGGGGCCTACGAGCAGTACTTC; CDR3aa: CASSLERTGAYEQYF
d_gene: TRBD2; j_gene: TRBJ2-1; abundance: once; v_gene: TRBV6-6; CDR3nt: TGTGCCAGCAGCCCGTGGGGGGAGGGGAATGAGCAGTTCTTC; CDR3aa: CASSPWGEGNEQFF
d_gene: NA; j_gene: TRBJ2-1; abundance: NA; v_gene: TRBV5-6; CDR3nt: TGTGCCAGCAGACTTTATCTAGGGTACAATGAGCAGTTCTTC; CDR3aa: CASRLYLGYNEQFF
d_gene: NA; j_gene: TRBJ2-2; abundance: NA; v_gene: TRBV15; CDR3nt: TGTGCCACATCGTTAGCCCCCGGGGAGCTGTTTTTT; CDR3aa: CATSLAPGELFF
d_gene: NA; j_gene: TRBJ2-5; abundance: NA; v_gene: TRBV5-5; CDR3nt: TGTGCCAGCAGCTTGCCGACAGGACCGGAGACCCAGTACTTC; CDR3aa: CASSLPTGPETQYF
d_gene: TRBD2; j_gene: TRBJ2-3; abundance: NA; v_gene: TRBV27; CDR3nt: TGTGCCAGCAGTGACCTCGGGGGGGATACGCAGTATTTT; CDR3aa: CASSDLGGDTQYF
d_gene: NA; j_gene: TRBJ2-3; abundance: NA; v_gene: TRBV20-1; CDR3nt: TGCAGTGCTAGTAACTATAATACGCAGTATTTT; CDR3aa: CSASNYNTQYF
d_gene: NA; j_gene: TRBJ2-1; abundance: NA; v_gene: TRBV5-5; CDR3nt: TGTGCCAGCAGCTTTGATCCGGACCGATTGGTGAATGAGCAGTTCTTC; CDR3aa: CASSFDPDRLVNEQFF
d_gene: TRBD1; j_gene: TRBJ2-6; abundance: NA; v_gene: TRBV5-1; CDR3nt: TGCGCCAGCAGTCCGGACGGCGGGACAGGGTTACCTGGGGCCAACGTCCTGACTTTC; CDR3aa: CASSPDGGTGLPGANVLTF
d_gene: NA; j_gene: TRBJ2-5; abundance: NA; v_gene: TRBV9; CDR3nt: TGTGCCAGCAGCGTTGGAGGTTACCAAGAGACCCAGTACTTC; CDR3aa: CASSVGGYQETQYF
d_gene: NA; j_gene: TRBJ2-3; abundance: NA; v_gene: TRBV9; CDR3nt: TGTGCCAGCAGCGTAGAAGGCGGAACCACAGATACGCAGTATTTT; CDR3aa: CASSVEGGTTDTQYF
d_gene: TRBD2; j_gene: TRBJ2-7; abundance: NA; v_gene: TRBV4-1; CDR3nt: TGCGCCAGCAGCCAAGAACTAGCGGAGCACTACGAGCAGTACTTC; CDR3aa: CASSQELAEHYEQYF
d_gene: TRBD2; j_gene: TRBJ2-1; abundance: NA; v_gene: TRBV5-8; CDR3nt: TGTGCCAGCAGATCAGGACTAGCTCTCTACAATGAGCAGTTCTTC; CDR3aa: CASRSGLALYNEQFF
d_gene: NA; j_gene: TRBJ1-1; abundance: NA; v_gene: TRBV7-6; CDR3nt: TGTGCCAGCAGCTTAGGGGACTTGTCAGGGGCTTTCTTT; CDR3aa: CASSLGDLSGAFF
d_gene: TRBD1; j_gene: TRBJ1-2; abundance: NA; v_gene: TRBV10-2; CDR3nt: TGCGCCAGCATGGGACAGGGGACCAACTATGGCTACACCTTC; CDR3aa: CASMGQGTNYGYTF
d_gene: TRBD2; j_gene: TRBJ2-7; abundance: NA; v_gene: TRBV27; CDR3nt: TGTGCCAGCAGCCTCACTAGCGGGGCCTCCTACGAGCAGTACTTC; CDR3aa: CASSLTSGASYEQYF
d_gene: TRBD1; j_gene: TRBJ1-5; abundance: NA; v_gene: TRBV11-2; CDR3nt: TGTGCCAGCAGCCGGGGGACAGTTAGCAATCAGCCCCAGCATTTT; CDR3aa: CASSRGTVSNQPQHF
d_gene: NA; j_gene: TRBJ1-5; abundance: NA; v_gene: TRBV7-9; CDR3nt: TGTGCCAGCAGCTTAGCCGCCGGGGATCAGCCCCAGCATTTT; CDR3aa: CASSLAAGDQPQHF
d_gene: NA; j_gene: TRBJ2-2; abundance: NA; v_gene: TRBV27; CDR3nt: TGTGCCAGCAGGAGGGGTGGCGGGGAGCTGTTTTTT; CDR3aa: CASRRGGGELFF
d_gene: TRBD1; j_gene: TRBJ1-5; abundance: NA; v_gene: TRBV19; CDR3nt: TGTGCCAGTAGTATGTGGGACAGGGAGTATAATCAGCCCCAGCATTTT; CDR3aa: CASSMWDREYNQPQHF
d_gene: NA; j_gene: TRBJ2-2; abundance: NA; v_gene: TRBV27; CDR3nt: TGTGCCAGCAGTTTAGTGGGAACCGGGGAGCTGTTTTTT; CDR3aa: CASSLVGTGELFF
d_gene: NA; j_gene: TRBJ1-1; abundance: NA; v_gene: TRBV4-1; CDR3nt: TGCGCCAGCAGCCAAGCGCTGGGAGGGAACACTGAAGCTTTCTTT; CDR3aa: CASSQALGGNTEAFF
d_gene: TRBD2; j_gene: TRBJ2-2; abundance: NA; v_gene: TRBV29-1; CDR3nt: TGCAGCGTTAGCGGGAGGGCCAACACCGGGGAGCTGTTTTTT; CDR3aa: CSVSGRANTGELFF
d_gene: NA; j_gene: TRBJ2-7; abundance: NA; v_gene: TRBV4-3; CDR3nt: TGCGCCAGCAGCCAAGTGGACTCGGGAGTATACGAGCAGTACTTC; CDR3aa: CASSQVDSGVYEQYF
d_gene: TRBD1; j_gene: TRBJ2-6; abundance: NA; v_gene: TRBV18; CDR3nt: TGTGCCAGCTCGCGGACAGGGGGCGCTGGGGCCAACGTCCTGACTTTC; CDR3aa: CASSRTGGAGANVLTF
d_gene: TRBD2; j_gene: TRBJ2-7; abundance: NA; v_gene: TRBV7-8; CDR3nt: TGTGCCAGCAGCTTAGCACTAGCGGGAGACTACGAGCAGTACTTC; CDR3aa: CASSLALAGDYEQYF
d_gene: TRBD2; j_gene: TRBJ2-7; abundance: once; v_gene: TRBV7-9; CDR3nt: TGTGCCAGCAGCCCCCAAGGGCTAGCGGGCCCATCCTACGAGCAGTACTTC; CDR3aa: CASSPQGLAGPSYEQYF
d_gene: NA; j_gene: TRBJ2-7; abundance: NA; v_gene: TRBV11-3; CDR3nt: TGTGCCAGCAGCTTAGGGGACGGACACTACGAGCAGTACTTC; CDR3aa: CASSLGDGHYEQYF